This is a list of T cell receptor beta chains from one sample in a study of T cell responses to AZD1222 COVID-19 vaccine. Here immunoSEQ multiplex PCR was the method, and the copy in TCRdb shows in-frame clones only, minus some. There are 150,000 to 200,000 clones in the sample; about 87% occur only once, and roughly 6% lies in the top ten. The material was peripheral blood, obtained on day 0 of AZD1222 vaccination. These receptors were taken from an adult in good health. Each CDR3 is given with its conserved first and last residue. A D gene is named only where the DNA matches it firmly. Size is stated for part of the rows, as once, few or many counts, or as a class when the clone is expanded.

CDR3 protein,CDR3 DNA,V gene,D gene,J gene,clone size
CASSLGGGEKLFF,TGCGCCAGCAGCCTAGGGGGCGGTGAAAAACTGTTTTTT,TRBV5-1,TRBD1,TRBJ1-4,-
CSARRGGAWDGYTF,TGCAGCGCCAGGAGAGGGGGCGCTTGGGATGGCTACACCTTC,TRBV29-1,TRBD1,TRBJ1-2,once
CATSDGTGNYGYTF,TGTGCCACCAGTGATGGGACAGGAAACTATGGCTACACCTTC,TRBV24-1,TRBD1,TRBJ1-2,-
CASTVGRGSDTQYF,TGTGCCAGTACTGTAGGGAGGGGGTCAGATACGCAGTATTTT,TRBV19,-,TRBJ2-3,-
CSVEASVGAEQYF,TGCAGCGTTGAAGCTTCCGTAGGAGCCGAGCAGTACTTC,TRBV29-1,-,TRBJ2-7,few
CASSQSSGETQYF,TGTGCCAGCTCACAGTCTAGCGGGGAGACCCAGTACTTC,TRBV18,TRBD2,TRBJ2-5,-
CAWSAGSGGADEQFF,TGTGCCTGGAGTGCGGGTAGCGGGGGGGCCGATGAGCAGTTCTTC,TRBV30,TRBD2,TRBJ2-1,once
CSVAVQQGDGYGYTF,TGCAGCGTTGCCGTACAACAGGGGGACGGCTATGGCTACACCTTC,TRBV29-1,TRBD1,TRBJ1-2,-
CASSYSGDRGVYTF,TGTGCCAGCAGTTACTCCGGGGACAGGGGTGTCTACACCTTC,TRBV6-5,TRBD1,TRBJ1-2,-
CASKAGATTDTQYF,TGTGCCAGCAAAGCGGGAGCGACCACAGATACGCAGTATTTT,TRBV9,TRBD2,TRBJ2-3,-
CASRPFTGGSSNQPQHF,TGTGCCAGCAGACCATTTACAGGGGGCTCGTCGAATCAGCCCCAGCATTTT,TRBV28,TRBD1,TRBJ1-5,-
CASSPGTGSEKLFF,TGTGCCAGCTCACCCGGGACAGGGAGTGAAAAACTGTTTTTT,TRBV18,TRBD1,TRBJ1-4,-
CASSSEPGTGRNEQYF,TGTGCCAGCAGCTCCGAACCCGGGACAGGACGTAACGAGCAGTACTTC,TRBV7-9,TRBD1,TRBJ2-7,-
CAWSGQGGEKLFF,TGTGCCTGGAGTGGACAGGGCGGGGAAAAACTGTTTTTT,TRBV30,TRBD1,TRBJ1-4,once
CASSLEAGSNEKLFF,TGTGCCAGCAGCTTAGAGGCAGGGTCTAATGAAAAACTGTTTTTT,TRBV7-3,-,TRBJ1-4,-
CASTVAGSYNEQFF,TGTGCCAGCACTGTAGCGGGAAGCTACAATGAGCAGTTCTTC,TRBV28,TRBD2,TRBJ2-1,-
CASSSRDRSSGNTIYF,TGTGCCAGCAGCTCGAGGGACAGGAGCTCTGGAAACACCATATATTTT,TRBV5-4,TRBD1,TRBJ1-3,-
CASSFEVGSGYEQYF,TGTGCCAGCAGCTTCGAGGTAGGATCGGGATACGAGCAGTACTTC,TRBV5-4,-,TRBJ2-7,-
CASSPGFSANYGYTF,TGTGCCAGCAGCCCGGGGTTCTCCGCTAACTATGGCTACACCTTC,TRBV5-4,-,TRBJ1-2,-
CASSEAGYVQPQHF,TGTGCCAGCAGTGAAGCTGGGTATGTTCAGCCCCAGCATTTT,TRBV6-1,-,TRBJ1-5,-
CASSFKGRDQPQHF,TGTGCCAGCAGTTTTAAAGGCCGCGATCAGCCCCAGCATTTT,TRBV27,-,TRBJ1-5,-
CASSGGEDSPLHF,TGTGCCAGCTCGGGGGGTGAGGATTCACCCCTCCACTTT,TRBV18,-,TRBJ1-6,-
CASGEGQGARGTEAFF,TGTGCCAGCGGGGAAGGACAGGGGGCGCGGGGCACTGAAGCTTTCTTT,TRBV28,TRBD1,TRBJ1-1,-
CASSDSASQRPYEQYF,TGTGCCAGCAGTGATTCGGCATCCCAGCGGCCTTACGAGCAGTACTTC,TRBV6-1,-,TRBJ2-7,-
CASSPGQPYSYEQYF,TGTGCCAGCAGCCCGGGACAGCCATACTCCTACGAGCAGTACTTC,TRBV7-9,TRBD1,TRBJ2-7,-
CATSRDPETGELFF,TGTGCCACCAGCAGAGATCCCGAAACCGGGGAGCTGTTTTTT,TRBV15,-,TRBJ2-2,-
CASRRGQGINYGYTF,TGTGCCAGCAGGAGAGGACAGGGGATCAACTATGGCTACACCTTC,TRBV2,TRBD1,TRBJ1-2,-